A single sample is the source of the 13 T cell receptor beta chains below, sequenced in a study of T cells in Graves' hyperthyroidism and ophthalmopathy. The CDR3 regions of TCR beta were amplified from RNA transcripts. RT-PCR in the first round (using the HTBI primer set) targeted the TCR CDR3. From the multiplex PCR reads, TCRdb called clonotypes with MiXCR, one entry per CDR3 protein. The table includes 300,000 to 400,000 distinct CDR3 sequences, roughly 21% detected once. Sequencing was done on a sample of blood. Every receptor here comes from a woman aged 45-59 years with Graves' hyperthyroidism.

This sequence joins TRBV6-2 or TRBV6-3 and TRBJ2-7, with D tentatively TRBD1 (6 bases). Trimming pared 5 bases from V and 1 base from J, leaving 15 bases between. Germline CDR1 and CDR2: MNHEY and SVGEGT. CDR3 length equals 15 residues. CDR3 DNA sequence: TGTGCCAGCAGTGTATGGGCAGGGGCGTCCTACGAGCAGTACTTC. Its translation: CASSVWAGASYEQYF.

The chain is built from TRBV5-1 and TRBJ2-7; D may be TRBD1 or TRBD2 (5 bases each). CDR3 size: 15 residues. V dropped 0 bases and J dropped 0 bases, with 10 bases sitting between them. Germline values: CDR1 SGHRS, CDR2 YFSETQ. The CDR3, as DNA: TGCGCCAGCAGCTTGGATGGGGGTTACTCCTACGAGCAGTACTTC. Translation: CASSLDGGYSYEQYF. Using reference TRBV5-1 and TRBJ2-7 for the parts outside the CDR3, the full variable domain is KAGVTQTPRYLIKTRGQQVTLSCSPISGHRSVSWYQQTPGQGLQFLFEYFSETQRNKGNFPGRFSGRQFSNSRSEMNVSTLELGDSALYLCASSLDGGYSYEQYFGPGTRLTVT.

There are a few counts of this clonotype. J is TRBJ2-7 and V is TRBV7-9, with TRBD2 identical over 7 bases. There are 17 residues in the CDR3. V lost 5 bases and J lost 1; bases outside the gene matches: 14. From germline, CDR1 is SEHNR and CDR2 FQNEAQ (reference sequence). In DNA form, the CDR3 reads TGTGCCAGCAGCCTCGGGGGAGGGCAGGGAGCATCCTACGAGCAGTACTTC. Amino acid sequence: CASSLGGGQGASYEQYF. Full variable domain (remainder filled in from reference TRBV7-9 and TRBJ2-7): DTGVSQNPRHKITKRGQNVTFRCDPISEHNRLYWYRQTLGQGPEFLTYFQNEAQLEKSRLLSDRFSAERPKGSFSTLEIQRTEQGDSAMYLCASSLGGGQGASYEQYFGPGTRLTVT.

The CDR3 reads CAWSRPRTVQHF. The CDR3 DNA is TGTGCCTGGAGTAGGCCCCGGACAGTGCAGCATTTT. V and J are TRBV30 and TRBJ1-5; TRBD1 is a possible D gene (6 bases). Trimming removed 2 bases from V and 13 bases from J, with 15 bases in between. The CDR3 runs 12 residues. Germline CDR1 and CDR2: GTSNPN and SVGIG (reference sequence).

The table lists this clonotype with many counts. This chain uses TRBV5-1 with TRBJ1-1; D is unclear. The CDR3 extends over 12 amino acids. Germline loops: CDR1 SGHRS, CDR2 YFSETQ. V dropped 4 bases and J dropped 4 bases, with 8 bases sitting between them. The DNA for the CDR3 is TGCGCCAGCAGCCCCTCGGGCACTGAAGCTTTCTTT. Translating gives CASSPSGTEAFF.

This chain uses TRBV5-4 with TRBJ1-4; D is uncertain. The germline V gene has CDR1 SGHNT and CDR2 YYREEE (reference sequence). The CDR3 is 13 amino acids. Between the trimmed V and J ends, which lost 0 bases and 8 bases, there was a span of 8 bases. CDR3 in amino acids: CASSLEVGEKLFF. CDR3 sequence (DNA): TGTGCCAGCAGCTTGGAAGTGGGGGAAAAACTGTTTTTT. The whole variable domain, remainder taken from reference TRBV5-4 and TRBJ1-4, is ETGVTQSPTHLIKTRGQQVTLRCSSQSGHNTVSWYQQALGQGPQFIFQYYREEENGRGNFPPRFSGLQFPNYSSELNVNALELDDSALYLCASSLEVGEKLFFGSGTQLSVL.

The chain is built from TRBV27 and TRBJ2-7; weak D call: TRBD1 (6 bases). V gave up 8 bases and J gave up 3 bases, with 20 bases separating them. Germline assignment: CDR1 MNHEY and CDR2 SMNVEV (reference sequence). The length of the CDR3 is 15 residues. The CDR3 is CASYTRDTFGYEQYF. The CDR3 DNA reads as TGTGCCAGCTATACCCGGGACACCTTCGGCTACGAGCAGTACTTC.

This clonotype was seen many times. This chain connects TRBV11-2 to TRBJ1-4; 9 bases map to TRBD1. CDR1 and CDR2 from the germline V gene are SGHAT and FQNNGV. The CDR3 totals 15 residues. With 5 bases clipped from V and 7 bases from J, the junction kept 8 bases outside the gene matches. CDR3 DNA sequence: TGTGCCAGCAGCCTAGGGACAGGGTCGGGTGAAAAACTGTTTTTT. Protein: CASSLGTGSGEKLFF. Combining the CDR3 with reference TRBV11-2 and TRBJ1-4 gives the whole variable domain EAGVAQSPRYKIIEKRQSVAFWCNPISGHATLYWYQQILGQGPKLLIQFQNNGVVDDSQLPKDRFSAERLKGVDSTLKIQPAKLEDSAVYLCASSLGTGSGEKLFFGSGTQLSVL.

Of note for this clonotype: A much more abundant neighbour one base away suggests this may be a read error. The chain couples TRBV30 to TRBJ2-2; the D gene is possibly TRBD1 (6 bases). The germline gives CDR1 GTSNPN, CDR2 SVGIG (reference sequence). This CDR3 spans 14 amino acids. This chain's CDR3 is CACTRNGDTGELVF. The DNA for the CDR3 is TGTGCCTGTACACGAAACGGGGACACCGGGGAGCTGGTTTTT.

This clonotype has only a few counts. The gene calls are TRBV18 and TRBJ1-4, with a tentative D call TRBD1 (5 bases). In germline, CDR1 is KGHSH, CDR2 LQKENI. The CDR3 extends over 13 amino acids. V lost 3 bases, J lost 6 bases, and 8 bases lay in between. The CDR3 nucleotides are TGTGCCAGCTCACCGGGACTAGATGAAAAACTGTTTTTT. Its translation is CASSPGLDEKLFF.

This clonotype was seen repeatedly, ten times or more. The chain carries TRBV27 and TRBJ1-5; no definite D call. The V gene's germline CDR1 is MNHEY and CDR2 SMNVEV (reference sequence). The ends were cut back, 3 bases at V and 0 bases at J, with 3 bases in the middle. The CDR3 consists of 13 residues. CDR3 sequence: CASSFYSNQPQHF. In DNA form, the CDR3 reads TGTGCCAGCAGTTTTTATAGCAATCAGCCCCAGCATTTT.

This clonotype appeared a few times. This chain links TRBV7-9 with TRBJ2-5, with TRBD2 matching over 14 bases. The junction had 10 bases not matched to a gene; V was cut back by 5 bases and J by 5 bases. This CDR3 is 17 amino acids long. Germline CDR1 is SEHNR and CDR2 is FQNEAQ (reference sequence). CDR3 region: CASSITTSGGVSETQYF. The DNA for the CDR3 is TGTGCCAGCAGCATAACGACTAGCGGGGGGGTTAGCGAGACCCAGTACTTC.

The sample holds many counts of this clonotype. This chain uses TRBV12-3 or TRBV12-4 with TRBJ1-2; tentative D call: TRBD1 (5 bases). CDR3 length: 17 residues. V lost 5 bases and J lost 4, with 23 bases in between. The CDR3 region has the DNA TGTGCCAGCAGTCCCAGGTTGGGGCAGCTTCTTGGCTATGGCTACACCTTC. Its translation is CASSPRLGQLLGYGYTF.